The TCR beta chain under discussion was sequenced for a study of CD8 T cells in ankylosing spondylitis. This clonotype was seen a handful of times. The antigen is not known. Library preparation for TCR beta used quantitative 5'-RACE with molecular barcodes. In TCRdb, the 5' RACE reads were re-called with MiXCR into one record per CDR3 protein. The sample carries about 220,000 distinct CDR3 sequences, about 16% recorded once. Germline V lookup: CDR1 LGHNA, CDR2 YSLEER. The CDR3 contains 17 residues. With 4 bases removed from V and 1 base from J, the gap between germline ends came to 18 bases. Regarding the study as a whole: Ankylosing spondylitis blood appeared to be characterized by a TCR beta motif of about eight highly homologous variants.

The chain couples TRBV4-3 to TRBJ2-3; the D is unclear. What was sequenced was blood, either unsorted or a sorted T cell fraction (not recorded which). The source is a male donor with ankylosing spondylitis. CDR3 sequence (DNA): TGCGCCAGCAGCCCCTCCGCTTCTAGAGGTCGCACAGATACGCAGTATTTT. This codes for CASSPSASRGRTDTQYF.